The rows below give T cell receptor beta chains drawn from one sample of a study of human T cells and chemical hapten exposure. TCRdb reanalysed the RACE reads using MiXCR and keeps one entry per CDR3 protein. The sample has about 57,000 distinct CDR3 sequences; 9.3% are singletons. The input for sequencing was whole blood, taken in connection with sensitization to the hapten diphenylcyclopropenone (DPC). These receptor sequences come from a woman aged 40 to 50 with alopecia areata. Some clones in this sample may be carry-over from other donors' samples. Both conserved end residues are part of each CDR3. Each record gives: clone size, J gene, V gene, D gene, CDR3 protein, CDR3 DNA. The D gene is left open where the match is weak. Only part of the rows carry a size: once, few, many, or a class if the clone is expanded.

many,TRBJ2-5,TRBV7-6,TRBD2,CASSILAGAETQYF,TGTGCCAGCAGCATCCTAGCGGGGGCAGAGACCCAGTACTTC
many,TRBJ2-5,TRBV18,TRBD1,CASSLDRGRRETQYF,TGTGCCAGCTCACTGGACAGGGGGCGCCGAGAGACCCAGTACTTC
few,TRBJ1-1,TRBV6-5,TRBD1,CASSVRQGGTEAFF,TGTGCCAGCAGTGTACGACAGGGTGGAACAGAAGCTTTCTTT
few,TRBJ2-7,TRBV5-6,NA,CASSPQGYEQYF,TGTGCCAGCAGCCCACAGGGCTACGAGCAGTACTTC
many,TRBJ2-1,TRBV27,NA,CASSFSGQGEQFF,TGTGCCAGCAGTTTCTCGGGGCAGGGTGAGCAGTTCTTC
few,TRBJ1-1,TRBV5-1,NA,CASSLTGYTEAFF,TGCGCCAGCAGCTTGACAGGGTACACTGAAGCTTTCTTT
many,TRBJ2-5,TRBV5-4,NA,CASSLVAGMETQYF,TGTGCCAGCAGCTTAGTTGCAGGGATGGAGACCCAGTACTTC
few,TRBJ2-3,TRBV6-1,TRBD1,CASRGSLTDTQYF,TGTGCCTCCAGGGGGTCCCTCACAGATACGCAGTATTTT
few,TRBJ2-5,TRBV6-5,TRBD2,CASSLAGAQETQYF,TGTGCCAGCAGTTTAGCGGGGGCCCAAGAGACCCAGTACTTC
many,TRBJ1-2,TRBV15,NA,CATSRDRQDYGYTF,TGTGCCACCAGCAGAGATAGACAAGACTATGGCTACACCTTC
many,TRBJ2-5,TRBV4-1,NA,CASSQVLGAAQYF,TGCGCCAGCAGCCAAGTGCTTGGAGCTGCCCAGTACTTC
few,TRBJ1-5,TRBV7-2,NA,CASSSRGGGYSNQPQHF,TGTGCCAGCAGCTCCAGAGGGGGAGGGTATAGCAATCAGCCCCAGCATTTT
many,TRBJ2-1,TRBV28,NA,CASSLGDEQFF,TGTGCCAGCAGTTTAGGCGATGAGCAGTTCTTC
many,TRBJ2-6,TRBV30,NA,CAWSVGRAAGANVLTF,TGTGCCTGGAGTGTCGGCAGGGCGGCTGGGGCCAACGTCCTGACTTTC
NA,TRBJ2-1,TRBV7-2,NA,CASSPNTRVTQFF,TGTGCCAGCAGCCCTAACACCAGGGTCACGCAGTTCTTC
few,TRBJ1-1,TRBV27,NA,CASSTTGTLEAFF,TGTGCCAGCAGTACAACCGGGACATTAGAAGCTTTCTTT
many,TRBJ1-3,TRBV7-2,NA,CASSRTGFSGNTIYF,TGTGCCAGCAGCCGAACAGGGTTCTCTGGAAACACCATATATTTT
NA,TRBJ2-7,TRBV12-5,NA,CASAKGRSSYEQYF,TGTGCTAGTGCCAAAGGACGGAGCTCCTACGAGCAGTACTTC
few,TRBJ2-5,TRBV29-1,NA,CSAGEQETQYF,TGCAGCGCCGGGGAGCAAGAGACCCAGTACTTC
many,TRBJ1-2,TRBV4-3,NA,CASSQDEDYGYTF,TGCGCCAGCAGCCAAGATGAGGACTATGGCTACACCTTC
many,TRBJ2-7,TRBV11-2,NA,CASSLAAGGDLSYEQYF,TGTGCCAGCAGCTTAGCCGCAGGGGGGGATCTCTCCTACGAGCAGTACTTC
many,TRBJ2-3,TRBV7-8,TRBD1,CASSQTGDQYF,TGTGCCAGCAGCCAGACAGGGGACCAGTATTTT
NA,TRBJ1-2,TRBV5-4,NA,CAGGVDYRDLYDYTF,TGTGCCGGGGGGGTAGATTACAGGGACCTCTATGACTACACCTTC
NA,TRBJ2-3,TRBV6-1,NA,CASSVVRAADTQYF,TGTGCCAGCAGTGTGGTTAGGGCAGCCGATACGCAGTATTTT
many,TRBJ1-1,TRBV14,NA,CASSKQRNTEAFF,TGTGCCAGCAGCAAACAGAGGAACACTGAAGCTTTCTTT
many,TRBJ1-4,TRBV20-1,NA,CSATPRRVLGEKLFF,TGCAGTGCGACCCCACGACGGGTTCTCGGGGAAAAACTGTTTTTT
NA,TRBJ1-3,TRBV7-2,TRBD1,CASSRDRAGNTIYF,TGTGCCAGCAGCCGCGACAGGGCTGGAAACACCATATATTTT
few,TRBJ2-1,TRBV28,TRBD2,CASSGTSGGGSSYNEQFF,TGTGCCAGCAGTGGGACTAGCGGCGGGGGGAGCTCCTACAATGAGCAGTTCTTC
NA,TRBJ2-7,TRBV7-9,NA,CASSLDFQPSYEQYF,TGTGCCAGCAGCTTAGATTTCCAGCCCTCCTACGAGCAGTACTTC
many,TRBJ1-5,TRBV18,TRBD1,CASSPPDRVKPQHF,TGTGCCAGCTCACCACCGGACAGGGTCAAGCCCCAGCATTTT
NA,TRBJ1-1,TRBV6-1,NA,CATADPPVF,TGTGCCACCGCGGACCCCCCGGTATTT
few,TRBJ1-2,TRBV7-2,NA,CASSLVVRANYGYTF,TGTGCCAGCAGCTTAGTGGTCAGGGCTAACTATGGCTACACCTTC
once,TRBJ2-1,TRBV29-1,NA,CSVLGAEQFF,TGCAGCGTCCTGGGGGCTGAGCAGTTCTTC
few,TRBJ1-5,TRBV7-2,NA,CASSLQVNQPQHF,TGTGCCAGCAGCTTACAAGTCAATCAGCCCCAGCATTTT
few,TRBJ2-2,TRBV2,NA,CASSEFWTTTNTGELFF,TGTGCCAGCAGTGAATTTTGGACAACTACGAACACCGGGGAGCTGTTTTTT
NA,TRBJ2-5,TRBV10-3,NA,CAIAGGLRETQYF,TGTGCCATCGCAGGGGGGCTCCGAGAGACCCAGTACTTC
many,TRBJ2-3,TRBV5-1,TRBD2,CASSPGGITDTQYF,TGCGCCAGCAGCCCGGGGGGGATCACAGATACGCAGTATTTT
many,TRBJ2-7,TRBV25-1,NA,CASRTPLVEQYF,TGTGCCAGCAGGACCCCCTTAGTCGAGCAGTACTTC
NA,TRBJ2-7,TRBV7-9,NA,CASSLTGYEQYF,TGTGCCAGCAGCCTTACAGGGTACGAGCAGTACTTC
many,TRBJ2-7,TRBV10-3,TRBD1,CAISGTGGYEQYF,TGTGCCATAAGCGGGACAGGGGGCTACGAGCAGTACTTC
many,TRBJ2-7,TRBV2,TRBD1,CASGTDHYEQYF,TGTGCCAGCGGGACAGACCACTACGAGCAGTACTTC
many,TRBJ1-4,TRBV7-8,NA,CASSRGDEKLFF,TGTGCCAGCAGCCGGGGAGATGAAAAACTGTTTTTT
NA,TRBJ2-7,TRBV4-1,TRBD1,CASSQSGQGFREQYF,TGCGCCAGCAGCCAGTCGGGACAGGGGTTTCGGGAGCAGTACTTC
many,TRBJ1-1,TRBV18,NA,CASSPQRENTEAFF,TGTGCCAGCTCACCACAGCGGGAAAACACTGAAGCTTTCTTT
NA,TRBJ1-1,TRBV11-2,NA,CASSSLSLRSLNTEAFF,TGTGCCAGCAGCTCCCTATCCCTCAGGAGCTTGAACACTGAAGCTTTCTTT
once,TRBJ1-1,TRBV10-3,NA,CAISRAGARPAAFF,TGTGCCATCAGTCGAGCAGGGGCCCGGCCCGCGGCTTTCTTT
NA,TRBJ2-2,TRBV29-1,TRBD2,CSVPREGLGDTGELFF,TGCAGCGTACCCCGGGAGGGGCTAGGAGACACCGGGGAGCTGTTTTTT
many,TRBJ2-3,TRBV18,NA,CASSPNTDTQYF,TGTGCCAGCTCACCAAACACAGATACGCAGTATTTT
NA,TRBJ1-2,TRBV3-1,TRBD1,CASRRDRGPNYGYTF,TGTGCCAGCAGACGGGACAGGGGACCTAACTATGGCTACACCTTC
many,TRBJ1-2,TRBV9,TRBD1,CASSARGGQATNYGYTF,TGTGCCAGCAGCGCACGAGGGGGCCAGGCCACTAACTATGGCTACACCTTC
NA,TRBJ2-5,TRBV11-2,NA,CASSLAGSETQYF,TGTGCCAGCAGCTTAGCGGGCAGCGAGACCCAGTACTTC
many,TRBJ2-1,TRBV20-1,TRBD2,CSARLAGSRDEQFF,TGCAGTGCTAGGCTAGCGGGGAGTAGGGATGAGCAGTTCTTC
NA,TRBJ2-7,TRBV6-2/TRBV6-3,NA,CASSYSARDPGGYEQYF,TGTGCCAGCAGTTACTCCGCTCGGGACCCCGGTGGATACGAGCAGTACTTC
many,TRBJ2-2,TRBV7-9,NA,CASSVFITGELFF,TGTGCCAGCAGCGTCTTTATCACCGGGGAGCTGTTTTTT
many,TRBJ2-7,TRBV20-1,TRBD1,CSARGQVYEQYF,TGCAGTGCTAGGGGACAGGTATACGAGCAGTACTTC
many,TRBJ1-5,TRBV12-3/TRBV12-4,NA,CASRTTRAVNQPQHF,TGTGCCAGCAGAACGACAAGAGCCGTCAATCAGCCCCAGCATTTT
many,TRBJ2-5,TRBV5-5,TRBD1,CASSPRQGKETQYF,TGTGCCAGCAGCCCCCGACAGGGGAAAGAGACCCAGTACTTC
many,TRBJ1-5,TRBV5-1,NA,CASSPGDGRGNQPQHF,TGCGCCAGCAGCCCGGGAGATGGTCGGGGCAATCAGCCCCAGCATTTT
many,TRBJ1-1,TRBV7-8,NA,CASRSEFGGRGRNTEAFF,TGTGCCAGCAGGTCTGAATTCGGGGGGCGTGGACGGAACACTGAAGCTTTCTTT